Many counts were recorded for the clone carrying this TCR beta chain. Its antigen is as yet unknown. These data originate in a study of regulatory T cells in long-lasting Graves disease. Time point denoted: newly diagnosed GD, antithyroid drugs for less than 3 months. PBMCs were the source of the RNA used for TCR sequencing. This CDR3 is 14 amino acids long. V shed 0 bases and J shed 1 base, with 5 bases lying between them. The germline gives CDR1 SGHRS, CDR2 YFSETQ. Study findings and constraints: Persistent Graves' patients showed less TCR diversity than newly diagnosed patients showed. Comparison showed that persistent patients shared more public clonotypes (2,741) than new patients (about 880). The study found TRBV28, TRBJ1-2 and TRBJ2-5 favored in persistent disease.

Construction of the TCR beta libraries employed iRepertoire HTBI primers in conjunction with Arm-PCR of CDR3 regions. How the authors handled the data: From all samples, identification returned approximately 14 TRBJ and roughly 65 TRBV segments. TCRdb re-called the multiplex PCR reads with MiXCR, one entry per CDR3 protein. The V and J calls come from TCRdb's annotation, not from the publication. The sample lists a few hundred thousand distinct CDR3 sequences; 20% to 25% were seen once. This receptor was taken from a female donor with Graves disease. The material was peripheral blood mononuclear cells (PBMCs), obtained at new diagnosis, from a patient treated with antithyroid drugs. This chain joins TRBV5-1 and TRBJ1-3; D is unclear. The CDR3 DNA follows: TGCGCCAGCAGCTTGGAGGCTTCTGGAAACACCATATATTTT. This translates into CASSLEASGNTIYF. Supplemented by reference TRBV5-1 and TRBJ1-3, the full variable domain reads KAGVTQTPRYLIKTRGQQVTLSCSPISGHRSVSWYQQTPGQGLQFLFEYFSETQRNKGNFPGRFSGRQFSNSRSEMNVSTLELGDSALYLCASSLEASGNTIYFGEGSWLTVV.